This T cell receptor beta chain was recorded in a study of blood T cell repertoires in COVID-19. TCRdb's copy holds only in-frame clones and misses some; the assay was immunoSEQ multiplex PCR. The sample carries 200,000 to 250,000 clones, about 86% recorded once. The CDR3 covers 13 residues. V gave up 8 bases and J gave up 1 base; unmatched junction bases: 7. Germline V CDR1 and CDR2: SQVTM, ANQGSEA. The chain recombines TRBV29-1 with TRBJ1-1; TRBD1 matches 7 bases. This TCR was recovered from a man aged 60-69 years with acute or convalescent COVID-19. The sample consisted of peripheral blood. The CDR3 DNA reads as TGCAGCTCTAGGGACAGACCGAACACTGAAGCTTTCTTT. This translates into CSSRDRPNTEAFF.